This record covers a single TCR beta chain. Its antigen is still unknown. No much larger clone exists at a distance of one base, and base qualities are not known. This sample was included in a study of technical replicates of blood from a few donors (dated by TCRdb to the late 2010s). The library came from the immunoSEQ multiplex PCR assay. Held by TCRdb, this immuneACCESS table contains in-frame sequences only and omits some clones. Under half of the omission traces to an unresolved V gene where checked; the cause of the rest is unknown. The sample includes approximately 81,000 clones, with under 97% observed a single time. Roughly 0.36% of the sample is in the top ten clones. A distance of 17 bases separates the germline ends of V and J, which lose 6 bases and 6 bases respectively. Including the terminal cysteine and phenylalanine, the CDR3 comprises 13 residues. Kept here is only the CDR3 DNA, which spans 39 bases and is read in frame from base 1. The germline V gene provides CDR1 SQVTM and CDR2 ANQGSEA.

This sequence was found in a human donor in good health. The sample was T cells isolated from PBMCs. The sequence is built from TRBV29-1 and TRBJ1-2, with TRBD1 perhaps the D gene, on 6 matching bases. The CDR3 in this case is CSVDKGGRDGYTF. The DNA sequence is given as TGCAGCGTAGATAAAGGGGGAAGGGATGGCTACACCTTC.